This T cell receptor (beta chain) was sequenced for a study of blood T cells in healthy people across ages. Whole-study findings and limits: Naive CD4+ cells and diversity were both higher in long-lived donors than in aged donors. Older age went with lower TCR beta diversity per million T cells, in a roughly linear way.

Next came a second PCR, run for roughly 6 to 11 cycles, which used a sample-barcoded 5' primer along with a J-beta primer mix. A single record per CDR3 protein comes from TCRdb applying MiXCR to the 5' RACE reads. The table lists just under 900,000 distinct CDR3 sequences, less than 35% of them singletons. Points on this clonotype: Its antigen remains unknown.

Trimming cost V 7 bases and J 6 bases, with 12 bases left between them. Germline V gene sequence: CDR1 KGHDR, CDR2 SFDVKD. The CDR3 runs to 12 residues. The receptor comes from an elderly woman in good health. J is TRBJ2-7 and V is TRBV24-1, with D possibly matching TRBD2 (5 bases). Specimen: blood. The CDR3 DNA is TGTGCCACCAGAAGCCCAGGAGGCGAGCAGTACTTC. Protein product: CATRSPGGEQYF.